This T cell receptor beta chain was sequenced for a study of blood T cell repertoires in COVID-19. At the level of the study: Some COVID-19 samples were acute and others convalescent; all came from the United States, Italy and Spain. PBMCs, B-cell-depleted T cells, or T cells were the source of the cDNA or gDNA that made up the material.

J was trimmed by 7 bases and V by 8 bases; bases with no gene match: 8. The CDR3 runs to 14 residues. Germline V gene data show CDR1 as WSHSY and CDR2 as SAAADI. Per the authors' pipeline: How many nucleated cells were present was estimated from reference gene primer amplification. Using immunoSEQ multiplex PCR, the repertoire was profiled, and TCRdb retains in-frame clones only, with some absent. D and trimming come from the DNA, and the V and J calls and clone size come from that table. The sample holds 80,000 to 100,000 clones, roughly 87% seen once. This clone came up once. The sample comprised peripheral blood. This receptor was taken from a man between 65 and 85 years old with acute or convalescent COVID-19. The chain recombines TRBV10-2 with TRBJ1-4; 9 nucleotides line up with TRBD1. In DNA, the CDR3 is TGCGCCAGCGGCACCGGGACAGGGAGTGAAAAACTGTTTTTT. Its translation is CASGTGTGSEKLFF.